This T cell receptor (beta chain) emerged from a study of T cells after yellow fever vaccination. Background on the study: Each low-cell-number fraction was prepared by means of SMART-Seq v4 Ultra Low Input.

5'RACE template switching generated TCR cDNA, adding a universal primer site and UMIs. Each CDR3 protein is one row after TCRdb ran MiXCR on the 5' RACE reads. Of about 320,000 distinct CDR3 sequences listed, approximately 4.3% are singletons. Trimming took 1 base from V and 0 from J; bases not matched to a gene: 3. This CDR3 is built from 16 residues. The V gene's germline CDR1 is SGHAT and CDR2 FQNNGV. The receptor's source is a man aged 18 to 30 who received the YFV17D yellow fever vaccine. The sequencing used PBMCs, collected 15 days after the yellow fever booster vaccination. This chain links TRBV11-2 with TRBJ2-7, with TRBD2 matching 10 bases. For the CDR3, the DNA is TGTGCCAGCAGCTTAGGTCCTAGCGGGGGCTCCTACGAGCAGTACTTC. Its protein product is CASSLGPSGGSYEQYF.